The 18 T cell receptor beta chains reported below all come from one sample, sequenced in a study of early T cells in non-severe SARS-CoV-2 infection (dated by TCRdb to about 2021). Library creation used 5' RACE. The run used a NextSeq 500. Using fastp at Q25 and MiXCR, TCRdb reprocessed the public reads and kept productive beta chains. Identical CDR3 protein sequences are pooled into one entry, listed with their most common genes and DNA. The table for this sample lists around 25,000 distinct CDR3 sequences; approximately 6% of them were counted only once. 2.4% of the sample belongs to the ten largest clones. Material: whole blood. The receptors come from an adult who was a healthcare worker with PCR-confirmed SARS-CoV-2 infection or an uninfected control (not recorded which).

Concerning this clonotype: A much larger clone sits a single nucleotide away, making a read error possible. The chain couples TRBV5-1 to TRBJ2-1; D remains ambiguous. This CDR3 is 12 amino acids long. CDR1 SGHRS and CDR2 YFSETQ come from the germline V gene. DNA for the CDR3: TGCGCCACCAGCTTGGAAGGGAATGAGCAGTTCTTC. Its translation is CATSLEGNEQFF.

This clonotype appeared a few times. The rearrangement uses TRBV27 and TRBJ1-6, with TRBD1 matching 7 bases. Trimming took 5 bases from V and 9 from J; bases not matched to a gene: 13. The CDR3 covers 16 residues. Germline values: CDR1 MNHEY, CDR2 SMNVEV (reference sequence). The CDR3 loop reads CASSAEPGQRSSPLHF. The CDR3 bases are TGTGCCAGCAGTGCTGAACCGGGACAGAGAAGTTCACCCCTCCACTTT.

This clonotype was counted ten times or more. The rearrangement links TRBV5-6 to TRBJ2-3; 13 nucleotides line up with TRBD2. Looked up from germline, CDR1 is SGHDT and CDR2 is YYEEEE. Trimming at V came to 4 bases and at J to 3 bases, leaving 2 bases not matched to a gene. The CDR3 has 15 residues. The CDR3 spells CASSKGLAGTDTQYF. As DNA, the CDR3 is TGTGCCAGCAGCAAGGGACTAGCGGGGACAGATACGCAGTATTTT.

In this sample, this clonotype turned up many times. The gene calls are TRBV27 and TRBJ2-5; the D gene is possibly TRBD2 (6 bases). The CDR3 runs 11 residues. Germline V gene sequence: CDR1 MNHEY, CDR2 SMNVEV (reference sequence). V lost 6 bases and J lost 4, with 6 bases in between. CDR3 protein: CASSGGETQYF. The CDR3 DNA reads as TGTGCCAGCAGCGGGGGAGAGACCCAGTACTTC.

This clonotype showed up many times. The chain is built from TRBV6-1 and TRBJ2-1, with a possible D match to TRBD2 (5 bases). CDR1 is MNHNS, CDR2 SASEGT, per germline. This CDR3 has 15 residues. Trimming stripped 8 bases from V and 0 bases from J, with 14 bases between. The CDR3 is CASERQFSSYNEQFF. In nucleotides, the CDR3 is TGTGCCAGCGAGCGGCAATTCAGCTCCTACAATGAGCAGTTCTTC.

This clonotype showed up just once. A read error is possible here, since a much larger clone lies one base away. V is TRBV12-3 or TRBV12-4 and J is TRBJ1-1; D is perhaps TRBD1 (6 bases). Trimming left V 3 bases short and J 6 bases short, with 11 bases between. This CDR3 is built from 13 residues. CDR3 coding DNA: TGTGCCAGCAGTTTCCAGGGGAGGTCTGAAGCTTTCTTT. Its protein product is CASSFQGRSEAFF.

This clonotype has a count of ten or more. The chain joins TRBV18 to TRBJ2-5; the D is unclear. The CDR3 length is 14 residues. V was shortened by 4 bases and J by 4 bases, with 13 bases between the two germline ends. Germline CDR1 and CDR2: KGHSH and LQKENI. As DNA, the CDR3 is TGTGCCAGCTCACTAACGGGCCGCCGAGAGACCCAGTACTTC. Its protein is CASSLTGRRETQYF.

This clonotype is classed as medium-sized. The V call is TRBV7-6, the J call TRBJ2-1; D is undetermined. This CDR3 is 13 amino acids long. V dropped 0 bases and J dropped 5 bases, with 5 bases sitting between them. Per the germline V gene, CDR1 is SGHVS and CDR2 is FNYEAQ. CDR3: CASSLAYNNEQFF. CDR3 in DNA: TGTGCCAGCAGCTTAGCATACAACAATGAGCAGTTCTTC.

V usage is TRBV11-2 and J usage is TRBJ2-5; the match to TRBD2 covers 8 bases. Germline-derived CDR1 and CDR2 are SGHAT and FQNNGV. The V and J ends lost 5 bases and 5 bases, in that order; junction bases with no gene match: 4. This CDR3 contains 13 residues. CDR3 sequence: CASSPGLAETQYF. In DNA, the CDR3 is TGTGCCAGCAGCCCAGGACTAGCTGAGACCCAGTACTTC.

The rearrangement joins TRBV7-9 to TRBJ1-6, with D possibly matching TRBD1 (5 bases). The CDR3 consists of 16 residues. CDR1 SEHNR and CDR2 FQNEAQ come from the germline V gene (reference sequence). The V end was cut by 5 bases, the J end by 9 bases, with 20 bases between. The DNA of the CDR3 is TGTGCCAGCAGCCAAACCTTAGGGGTACTCCCTTCACCCCTCCACTTT. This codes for CASSQTLGVLPSPLHF.

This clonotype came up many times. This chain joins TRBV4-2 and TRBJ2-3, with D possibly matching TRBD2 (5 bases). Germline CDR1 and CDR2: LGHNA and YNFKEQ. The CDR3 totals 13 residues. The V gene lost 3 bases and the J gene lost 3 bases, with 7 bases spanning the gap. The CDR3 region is CASSQRETDTQYF. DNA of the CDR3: TGTGCCAGCAGCCAGAGGGAGACAGATACGCAGTATTTT.

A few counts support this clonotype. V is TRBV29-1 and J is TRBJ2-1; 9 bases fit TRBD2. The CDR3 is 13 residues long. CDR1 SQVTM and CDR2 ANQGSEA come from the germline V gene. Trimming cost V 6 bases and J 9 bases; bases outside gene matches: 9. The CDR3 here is CSVIAGATIEQFF. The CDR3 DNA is TGCAGCGTCATAGCGGGGGCCACGATTGAGCAGTTCTTC.

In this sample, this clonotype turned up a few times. The CDR3 is CSVEGIQGADTEAFF. The CDR3 DNA reads TGCAGCGTTGAGGGGATACAGGGGGCAGACACTGAAGCTTTCTTT. This chain links TRBV29-1 with TRBJ1-1, with 9 nucleotides matching TRBD1. After removal of 3 bases from V and 3 bases from J, the junction contained 8 bases not matched to a gene. CDR3 length: 15 amino acids. Germline V gene data show CDR1 as SQVTM and CDR2 as ANQGSEA.

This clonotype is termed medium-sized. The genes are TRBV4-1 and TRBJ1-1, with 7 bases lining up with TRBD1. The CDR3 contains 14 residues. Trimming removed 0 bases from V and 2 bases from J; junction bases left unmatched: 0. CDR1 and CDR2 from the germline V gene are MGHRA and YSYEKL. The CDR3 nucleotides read TGCGCCAGCAGCCAAGAAGGGGGCAACACTGAAGCTTTCTTT. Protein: CASSQEGGNTEAFF.

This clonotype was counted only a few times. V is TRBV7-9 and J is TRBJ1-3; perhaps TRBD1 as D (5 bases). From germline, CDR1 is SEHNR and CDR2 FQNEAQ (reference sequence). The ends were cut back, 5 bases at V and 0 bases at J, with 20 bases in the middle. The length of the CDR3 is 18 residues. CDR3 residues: CASSRVLSGGPSGNTIYF. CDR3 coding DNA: TGTGCCAGCAGCCGCGTCCTCAGTGGGGGACCCTCTGGAAACACCATATATTTT.

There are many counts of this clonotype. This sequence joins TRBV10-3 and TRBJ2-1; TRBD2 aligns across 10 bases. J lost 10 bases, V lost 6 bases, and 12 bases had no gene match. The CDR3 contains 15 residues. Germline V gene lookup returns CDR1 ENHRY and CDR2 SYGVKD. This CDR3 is CAISPLSGGAVEQFF. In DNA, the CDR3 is TGTGCCATCAGCCCCTTAAGCGGGGGGGCAGTGGAGCAGTTCTTC.

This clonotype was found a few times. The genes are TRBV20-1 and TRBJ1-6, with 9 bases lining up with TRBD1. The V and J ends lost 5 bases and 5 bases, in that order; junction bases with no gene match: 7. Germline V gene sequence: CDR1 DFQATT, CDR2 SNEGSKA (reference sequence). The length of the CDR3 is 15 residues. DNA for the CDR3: TGCAGTGCTCTTACAGGGGGCGTCGATAATTCACCCCTCCACTTT. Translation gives CSALTGGVDNSPLHF.

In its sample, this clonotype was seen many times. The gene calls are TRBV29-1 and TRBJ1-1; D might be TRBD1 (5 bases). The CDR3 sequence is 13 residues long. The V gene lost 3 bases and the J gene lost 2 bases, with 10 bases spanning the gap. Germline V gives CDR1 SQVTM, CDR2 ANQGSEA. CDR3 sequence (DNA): TGCAGCGTTGAGGTACAGGCTAACACTGAAGCTTTCTTT. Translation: CSVEVQANTEAFF.